This record covers a single T cell receptor (beta chain). This sample was included in a study of OX40 agonist ivuxolimab in advanced cancers. About the study: In this trial design, patients received ivuxolimab intravenously at 0.01 to 10 mg/kg every 2 weeks.

Assay: immunoSEQ multiplex PCR; the TCRdb copy retains only in-frame clones and omits some. The repertoire holds 20,000 to 30,000 clones, 65% to 85% seen once, with more than 6.5% in the top ten. The sample consisted of CD4+ or CD8+ T cells sorted from blood, taken in a trial of the OX40 agonist ivuxolimab. The TCR comes from an adult with an advanced solid tumor such as melanoma, head and neck, liver or kidney cancer.

The CDR3 sequence: CASSPTKGFLEQYF. As DNA, the CDR3 is TGCGCCAGCAGTCCCACTAAAGGTTTTCTCGAGCAGTACTTC. V and J are TRBV5-1 and TRBJ2-7; D remains ambiguous. This CDR3 comprises 14 residues. V lost 5 bases to trimming and J lost 6 bases, with 18 bases between them. CDR1 and CDR2 from the germline V gene are SGHRS and YFSETQ.